These 24 T cell receptor beta chains came from one sample sequenced in a study of cytomegalovirus exposure and HLA in healthy donors. PCR was performed using 60 Vbeta and 13 Jbeta primers. This table comes from immunoSEQ multiplex PCR, and its TCRdb copy is limited to in-frame clones, with some not included. In the table there are 84,000 or so clones, roughly three quarters of which are singletons. What was sequenced was PBMCs. These receptors originate from a man aged 25 to 40 in good health and CMV-seronegative.

There are a few counts of this clone. The V gene is TRBV7-9, the J gene TRBJ2-1; 8 bases align to TRBD2. After removal of 5 bases from V and 0 bases from J, the junction contained 3 bases not matched to a gene. In germline, CDR1 is SEHNR, CDR2 FQNEAQ (reference sequence). The CDR3 consists of 15 residues. CDR3 loop: CASSPSGSSYNEQFF. Written as DNA, the CDR3 is TGTGCCAGCAGCCCGAGCGGGAGCTCCTACAATGAGCAGTTCTTC.

The chain combines TRBV29-1 with TRBJ1-1; the match to TRBD1 covers 7 bases. The junction had 14 bases not matched to a gene; V was cut back by 3 bases and J by 7 bases. The CDR3 extends over 15 amino acids. CDR1 is SQVTM, CDR2 ANQGSEA, per germline. The CDR3 nucleotides read TGCAGCGTTGAGGGCACAGGGGAAGGTGGCAGTGAAGCTTTCTTT. It yields the protein CSVEGTGEGGSEAFF.

The genes are TRBV11-2 and TRBJ2-1; TRBD2 matches at 8 bases. The CDR3 is 14 amino acids. V lost 5 bases to trimming and J lost 10 bases; unmatched junction nucleotides: 10. CDR1 and CDR2 from the germline V gene are SGHAT and FQNNGV. This CDR3 is CASSPSGRPREQFF. The DNA for the CDR3 is TGTGCCAGCAGCCCTAGCGGGCGGCCTAGGGAGCAGTTCTTC.

This clone came up a few times. This rearrangement joins TRBV7-2 to TRBJ2-1; 7 bases fit TRBD1. Germline CDR1 is SGHTA and CDR2 is FQGNSA. V lost 5 bases to trimming and J lost 6 bases; unmatched junction nucleotides: 13. The CDR3 covers 16 residues. The CDR3 DNA reads TGTGCCAGCAGCCCGCAGACAGGGAGAGGGAGCAATGAGCAGTTCTTC. The encoded protein is CASSPQTGRGSNEQFF.

For the CDR3, the DNA is TGTGCCAGCAGCTTAGACCCCAGGGAGACCCAGTACTTC. Translated: CASSLDPRETQYF. The J gene is TRBJ2-5, the V gene TRBV11-2; D is uncertain. This CDR3 comprises 13 residues. Trimming stripped 0 bases from V and 5 bases from J, with 7 bases between. CDR1 is SGHAT, CDR2 FQNNGV, per germline. Based on the CDR3 plus reference TRBV11-2 and TRBJ2-5, the full variable domain is EAGVAQSPRYKIIEKRQSVAFWCNPISGHATLYWYQQILGQGPKLLIQFQNNGVVDDSQLPKDRFSAERLKGVDSTLKIQPAKLEDSAVYLCASSLDPRETQYFGPGTRLLVL.

By sample fraction, this clone is medium-sized. V gene TRBV7-8 combines with J gene TRBJ1-2; weak D call: TRBD1 (6 bases). The CDR3 spans 15 residues. The germline gives CDR1 SGHVS, CDR2 FQNEAQ. V lost 7 bases, J lost 5 bases, and 20 bases lay in between. CDR3: CASKQLQGPTYGYTF. CDR3 bases: TGTGCCAGCAAACAACTCCAGGGGCCGACGTATGGCTACACCTTC.

The chain links TRBV11-2 to TRBJ2-7; 7 nucleotides match TRBD2. The CDR3 sequence is 16 residues long. The V gene's germline CDR1 is SGHAT and CDR2 FQNNGV. The V segment lost 0 bases and the J segment 9 bases; nucleotides outside the gene matches: 14. The CDR3 here is CASSLDLGGRAHGQYF. CDR3 nucleotide sequence: TGTGCCAGCAGCTTAGACCTCGGAGGGAGGGCCCACGGGCAGTACTTC. Combining the CDR3 with reference TRBV11-2 and TRBJ2-7 gives the whole variable domain EAGVAQSPRYKIIEKRQSVAFWCNPISGHATLYWYQQILGQGPKLLIQFQNNGVVDDSQLPKDRFSAERLKGVDSTLKIQPAKLEDSAVYLCASSLDLGGRAHGQYFGPGTRLTVT.

The chain is built from TRBV7-2 and TRBJ2-2, with D tentatively TRBD2 (6 bases). There are 14 residues in the CDR3. V lost 5 bases and J 6 bases, leaving 13 bases between the germline ends. Looked up from germline, CDR1 is SGHTA and CDR2 is FQGNSA. The CDR3, as DNA: TGTGCCAGCAGCCGAGTATCGGGAGCCGGGGAGCTGTTTTTT. Translation gives CASSRVSGAGELFF.

The CDR3 is CASTSPFPPYEQYF. CDR3 DNA: TGTGCCAGCACTAGTCCCTTCCCACCCTACGAGCAGTACTTC. The chain carries TRBV28 and TRBJ2-7, with D unclear. CDR1 is MDHEN and CDR2 is SYDVKM in the germline V gene. V lost 7 bases to trimming and J lost 2 bases, with 15 bases between them. The CDR3 consists of 14 residues.

The rearrangement links TRBV11-3 to TRBJ1-5; D unresolved. The CDR3 consists of 12 residues. Trimming shortened V by 1 base and J by 9 bases, and 7 bases separated the two germline ends. Germline V lookup: CDR1 SGHNT, CDR2 YENEEA. The CDR3, as DNA: TGTGCCAGCAGCTTAGTGTTGAGGCCCCAGCATTTT. Translated, it gives CASSLVLRPQHF.

With regard to this clone: One end of the junction fails to match germline, which may point to a read error. This CDR3 is CAGSSFPRGGNYEQFF. The CDR3 DNA reads as TGTGCCGGCAGTTCCTTCCCCCGGGGGGGCAATTATGAGCAGTTCTTC. The chain joins TRBV5-4 to TRBJ2-1; 8 bases are shared with TRBD2. CDR3 length equals 16 residues. The V gene's germline CDR1 is SGHNT and CDR2 YYREEE (reference sequence).

The table lists this clone with a few counts. The chain combines TRBV20-1 with TRBJ2-7; D is unclear. Germline CDR1 DFQATT, CDR2 SNEGSKA (reference sequence). This CDR3 spans 10 amino acids. Trimming pared 6 bases from V and 6 bases from J, leaving 9 bases between. In nucleotides, the CDR3 is TGCAGTGCACGATCTAGCGAGCAGTACTTC. It encodes CSARSSEQYF.

The chain uses TRBV7-2 and TRBJ1-1; D might be TRBD1 (5 bases). CDR1 is SGHTA, CDR2 FQGNSA, per germline. Trimming shortened V by 0 bases and J by 5 bases, and 13 bases separated the two germline ends. CDR3 length equals 15 residues. The CDR3 here is CASSLAVGGRTEAFF. The CDR3 region has the DNA TGTGCCAGCAGCTTAGCGGTCGGGGGAAGGACTGAAGCTTTCTTT.

The J gene is TRBJ2-7, the V gene TRBV5-4, with D perhaps matching TRBD1 (6 bases). Trimming stripped 4 bases from V and 3 bases from J, with 14 bases between. This CDR3 region has 14 residues. Germline values: CDR1 SGHNT, CDR2 YYREEE (reference sequence). The CDR3, as DNA: TGTGCCAGCAGCCAGCAGGGGACGGGCTACGAGCAGTACTTC. This codes for CASSQQGTGYEQYF.

The chain combines TRBV2 with TRBJ1-2; 12 positions agree with TRBD1. The CDR3 has 13 amino acids. The ends lost 5 bases at V and 8 bases at J; junction bases unmatched: 3. Germline values: CDR1 SNHLY, CDR2 FYNNEI. CDR3 sequence reads: CASSTGTGGGYTF. As DNA, the CDR3 is TGTGCCAGCAGTACCGGGACAGGGGGCGGCTACACCTTC.

The chain couples TRBV28 to TRBJ1-2; TRBD1 agrees at 12 bases. The CDR3 has 17 amino acids. V was pared by 2 bases and J by 4 bases, with 8 bases of the junction left unmatched. CDR1 and CDR2 from the germline V gene are MDHEN and SYDVKM. The CDR3 nucleotides read TGTGCCAGCAGTTTAGGGGGGACAGGGGGCCCGACCTATGGCTACACCTTC. Translation gives CASSLGGTGGPTYGYTF.

V and J are TRBV27 and TRBJ2-7; D may be TRBD2 (6 bases). The CDR3 sequence is 16 residues long. Germline CDR1 and CDR2: MNHEY and SMNVEV (reference sequence). Trimming took off 3 bases at V and 7 bases at J, with 22 bases between the two ends. In DNA form, the CDR3 reads TGTGCCAGCAGTTTGCTCTACGCGGGATCCCAAATGGAGCAGTACTTC. Residues: CASSLLYAGSQMEQYF.

This clone came up once. The CDR3, as DNA: TGTGCCAGCAGTTGGGAGTACACCGGGGAGCTGTTTTTT. Its translation is CASSWEYTGELFF. The rearrangement joins TRBV6-1 to TRBJ2-2; D is perhaps TRBD2 (5 bases). Deletions cut 5 bases from V and 3 bases from J, with 7 bases between. The CDR3 is 13 amino acids. Germline V lookup: CDR1 MNHNS, CDR2 SASEGT.

The gene calls are TRBV7-9 and TRBJ2-5, with D perhaps matching TRBD2 (6 bases). Trimming removed 7 bases from V and 3 bases from J, with 12 bases in between. This CDR3 region has 13 residues. CDR1 is SEHNR, CDR2 FQNEAQ, per germline (reference sequence). CDR3 coding DNA: TGTGCCAGCAACAATTTAGCGGAAGAGACCCAGTACTTC. Amino acid sequence: CASNNLAEETQYF.

The chain links TRBV6-1 to TRBJ1-5; 9 nucleotides align to TRBD1. V shed 1 base, J shed 0 bases, and the junction held 7 bases outside the gene matches. The CDR3 length is 18 residues. Germline V lookup: CDR1 MNHNS, CDR2 SASEGT. DNA of the CDR3: TGTGCCAGCAGTGAAGTAGGGACAGGGATTAATAGCAATCAGCCCCAGCATTTT. Residues: CASSEVGTGINSNQPQHF.

This clone was picked up a small number of times. This chain connects TRBV5-1 to TRBJ1-2, with TRBD1 identical over 7 bases. The V and J ends lost 4 bases and 4 bases, in that order; junction bases with no gene match: 16. Per the germline V gene, CDR1 is SGHRS and CDR2 is YFSETQ. The CDR3 is 17 residues long. The CDR3 DNA sequence: TGCGCCAGCAGCACGGGGACAGAATCCCTCGGGGTCTATGGCTACACCTTC. Its translation is CASSTGTESLGVYGYTF.

The chain couples TRBV30 to TRBJ2-3; D might be TRBD2 (6 bases). Germline V gene lookup returns CDR1 GTSNPN and CDR2 SVGIG (reference sequence). This CDR3 is built from 13 residues. V was shortened by 3 bases and J by 0 bases, with 7 bases between the two germline ends. The DNA for the CDR3 is TGTGCCTGGAGAGGGACTAGCACAGATACGCAGTATTTT. Translated: CAWRGTSTDTQYF.

In its sample, this clone was seen a few times. The rearrangement joins TRBV7-9 to TRBJ2-2, with D hard to call. The CDR3 has 16 residues. V dropped 2 bases and J dropped 0 bases, with 10 bases sitting between them. Germline assignment: CDR1 SEHNR and CDR2 FQNEAQ (reference sequence). This CDR3 reads CASSLLSVANTGELFF. Here the CDR3 DNA reads TGTGCCAGCAGCTTATTATCCGTCGCGAACACCGGGGAGCTGTTTTTT.

The chain has TRBV5-4 and TRBJ1-2; no clear D gene. Per germline, CDR1 SGHNT and CDR2 YYREEE (reference sequence). The CDR3 extends over 13 amino acids. V lost 5 bases, J lost 2 bases, and 10 bases lay in between. In DNA, the CDR3 is TGTGCCAGCAGTGATGCAGTCAACTATGGCTACACCTTC. Protein product: CASSDAVNYGYTF.